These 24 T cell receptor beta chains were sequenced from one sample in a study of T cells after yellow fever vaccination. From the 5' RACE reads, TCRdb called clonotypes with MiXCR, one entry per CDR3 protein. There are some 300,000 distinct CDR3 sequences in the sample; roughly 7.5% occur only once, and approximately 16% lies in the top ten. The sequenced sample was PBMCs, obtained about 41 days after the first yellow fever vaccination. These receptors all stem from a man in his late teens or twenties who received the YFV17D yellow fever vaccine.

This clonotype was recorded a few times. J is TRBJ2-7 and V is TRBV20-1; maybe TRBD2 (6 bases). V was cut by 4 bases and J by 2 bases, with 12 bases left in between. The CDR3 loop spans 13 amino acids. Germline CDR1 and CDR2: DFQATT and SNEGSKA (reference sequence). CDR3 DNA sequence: TGCAGTGCTAAGGCGGGGCTAACCTACGAGCAGTACTTC. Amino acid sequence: CSAKAGLTYEQYF.

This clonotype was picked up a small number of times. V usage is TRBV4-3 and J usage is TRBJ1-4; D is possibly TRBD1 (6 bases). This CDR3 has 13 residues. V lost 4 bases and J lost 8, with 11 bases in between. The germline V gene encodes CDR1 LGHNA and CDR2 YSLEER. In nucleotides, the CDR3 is TGCGCCAGCAGCCGCCAGGGGTTAGAAAAACTGTTTTTT. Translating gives CASSRQGLEKLFF.

This CDR3 reads CSARLTSGGLTGELFF. CDR3 DNA: TGCAGTGCTAGACTGACTAGCGGGGGGCTGACCGGGGAGCTGTTTTTT. This rearrangement joins TRBV20-1 to TRBJ2-2; 13 bases map to TRBD2. This CDR3 region has 16 residues. The J segment lost 5 bases and the V segment lost 2 bases, leaving 5 bases of the junction unmatched. Germline V gives CDR1 DFQATT, CDR2 SNEGSKA (reference sequence).

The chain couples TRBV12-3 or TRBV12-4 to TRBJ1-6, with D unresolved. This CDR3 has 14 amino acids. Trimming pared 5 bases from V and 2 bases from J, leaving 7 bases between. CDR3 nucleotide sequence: TGTGCCAGCAGTGCCGGAACCTATAATTCACCCCTCCACTTT. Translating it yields CASSAGTYNSPLHF.

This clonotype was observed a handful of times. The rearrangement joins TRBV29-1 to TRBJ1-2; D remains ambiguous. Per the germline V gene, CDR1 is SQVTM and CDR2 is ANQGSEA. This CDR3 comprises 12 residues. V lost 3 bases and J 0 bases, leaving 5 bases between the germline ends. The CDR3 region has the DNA TGCAGCGTTGACAGATCTAACTATGGCTACACCTTC. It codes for CSVDRSNYGYTF. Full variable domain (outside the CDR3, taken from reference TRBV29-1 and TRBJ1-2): SAVISQKPSRDICQRGTSLTIQCQVDSQVTMMFWYRQQPGQSLTLIATANQGSEATYESGFVIDKFPISRPNLTFSTLTVSNMSPEDSSIYLCSVDRSNYGYTFGSGTRLTVV.

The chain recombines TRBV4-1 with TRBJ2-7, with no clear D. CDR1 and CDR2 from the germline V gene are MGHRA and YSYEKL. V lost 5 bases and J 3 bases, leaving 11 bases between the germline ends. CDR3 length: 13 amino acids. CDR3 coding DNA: TGCGCCAGCAGCGTCAGGCCTAGCTACGAGCAGTACTTC. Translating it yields CASSVRPSYEQYF.

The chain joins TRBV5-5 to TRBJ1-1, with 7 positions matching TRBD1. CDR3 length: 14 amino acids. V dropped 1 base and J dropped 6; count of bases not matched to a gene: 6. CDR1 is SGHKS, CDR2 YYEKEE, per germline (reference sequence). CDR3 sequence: CASSLRGRGSEAFF. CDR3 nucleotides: TGTGCCAGCAGCTTGAGGGGGCGGGGTTCTGAAGCTTTCTTT.

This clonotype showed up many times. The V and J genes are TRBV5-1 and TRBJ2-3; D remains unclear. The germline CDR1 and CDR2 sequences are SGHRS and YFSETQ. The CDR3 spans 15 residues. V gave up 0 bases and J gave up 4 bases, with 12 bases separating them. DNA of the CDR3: TGCGCCAGCAGCTTGGAAGTCGGTCGTGCAGATACGCAGTATTTT. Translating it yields CASSLEVGRADTQYF. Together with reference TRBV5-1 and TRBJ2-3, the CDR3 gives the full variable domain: KAGVTQTPRYLIKTRGQQVTLSCSPISGHRSVSWYQQTPGQGLQFLFEYFSETQRNKGNFPGRFSGRQFSNSRSEMNVSTLELGDSALYLCASSLEVGRADTQYFGPGTRLTVL.

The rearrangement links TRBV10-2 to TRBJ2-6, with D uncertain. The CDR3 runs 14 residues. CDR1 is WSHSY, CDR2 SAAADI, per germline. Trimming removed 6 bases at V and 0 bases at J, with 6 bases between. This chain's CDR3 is CASRAGSGANVLTF. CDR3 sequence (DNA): TGCGCCAGCAGAGCAGGCTCTGGGGCCAACGTCCTGACTTTC.

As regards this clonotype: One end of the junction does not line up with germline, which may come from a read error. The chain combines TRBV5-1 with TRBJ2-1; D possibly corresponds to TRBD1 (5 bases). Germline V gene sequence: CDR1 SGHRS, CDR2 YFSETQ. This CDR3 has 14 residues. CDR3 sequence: CASKPRVFSNEPFF. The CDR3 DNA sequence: TGCGCCAGCAAACCCAGGGTTTTCTCGAATGAGCCGTTCTTC.

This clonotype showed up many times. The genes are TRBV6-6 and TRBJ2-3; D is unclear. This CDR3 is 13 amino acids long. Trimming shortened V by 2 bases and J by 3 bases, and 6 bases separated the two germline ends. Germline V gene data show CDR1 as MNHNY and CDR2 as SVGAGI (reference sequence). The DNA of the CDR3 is TGTGCCAGCAGTTACCCTGCAACAGATACGCAGTATTTT. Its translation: CASSYPATDTQYF.

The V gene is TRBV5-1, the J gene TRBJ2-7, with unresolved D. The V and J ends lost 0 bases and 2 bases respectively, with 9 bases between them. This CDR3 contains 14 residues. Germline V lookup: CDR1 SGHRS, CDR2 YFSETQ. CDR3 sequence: CASSLAGRTYEQYF. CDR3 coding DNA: TGCGCCAGCAGCTTGGCAGGACGGACCTACGAGCAGTACTTC. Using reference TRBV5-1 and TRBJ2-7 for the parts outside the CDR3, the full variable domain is KAGVTQTPRYLIKTRGQQVTLSCSPISGHRSVSWYQQTPGQGLQFLFEYFSETQRNKGNFPGRFSGRQFSNSRSEMNVSTLELGDSALYLCASSLAGRTYEQYFGPGTRLTVT.

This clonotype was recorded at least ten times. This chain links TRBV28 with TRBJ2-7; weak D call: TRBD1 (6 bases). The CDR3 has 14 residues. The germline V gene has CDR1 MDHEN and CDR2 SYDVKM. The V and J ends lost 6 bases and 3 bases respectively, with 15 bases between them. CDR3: CASRKGESVYEQYF. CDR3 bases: TGTGCCAGCAGGAAGGGGGAGTCGGTCTACGAGCAGTACTTC.

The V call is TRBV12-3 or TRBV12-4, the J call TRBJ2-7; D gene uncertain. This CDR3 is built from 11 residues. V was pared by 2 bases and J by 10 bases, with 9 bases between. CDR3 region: CASSLWPRQYF. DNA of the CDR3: TGTGCCAGCAGTTTATGGCCGCGACAGTACTTC.

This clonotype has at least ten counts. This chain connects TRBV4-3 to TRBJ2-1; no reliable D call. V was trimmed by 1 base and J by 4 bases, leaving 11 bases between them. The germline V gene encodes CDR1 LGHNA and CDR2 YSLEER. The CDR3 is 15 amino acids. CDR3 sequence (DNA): TGCGCCAGCAGCCAAGGGACGGCAGCATACAATGAGCAGTTCTTC. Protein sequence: CASSQGTAAYNEQFF.

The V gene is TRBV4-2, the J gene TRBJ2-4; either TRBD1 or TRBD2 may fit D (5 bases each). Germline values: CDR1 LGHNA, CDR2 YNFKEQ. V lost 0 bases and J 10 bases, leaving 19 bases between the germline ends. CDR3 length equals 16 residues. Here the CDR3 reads CASSQDDDKRWGIQYF. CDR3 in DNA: TGTGCCAGCAGCCAAGACGACGACAAGCGGTGGGGGATTCAGTACTTC.

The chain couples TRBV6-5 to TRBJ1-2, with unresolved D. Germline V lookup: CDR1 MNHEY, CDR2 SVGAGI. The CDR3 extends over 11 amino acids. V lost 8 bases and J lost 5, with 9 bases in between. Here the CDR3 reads CASGVLYGYTF. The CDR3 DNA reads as TGTGCCAGCGGAGTGCTTTATGGCTACACCTTC.

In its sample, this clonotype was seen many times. CDR3 sequence (DNA): TGCAGCGGTGGATCCAGCTCCTACAATGAGCAGTTCTTC. It yields the protein CSGGSSSYNEQFF. V gene TRBV29-1 combines with J gene TRBJ2-1, with D hard to call. The V end lost 7 bases, the J end lost 0 bases, and 10 bases lay between the germline ends. Germline V gene data show CDR1 as SQVTM and CDR2 as ANQGSEA. This CDR3 spans 13 amino acids.

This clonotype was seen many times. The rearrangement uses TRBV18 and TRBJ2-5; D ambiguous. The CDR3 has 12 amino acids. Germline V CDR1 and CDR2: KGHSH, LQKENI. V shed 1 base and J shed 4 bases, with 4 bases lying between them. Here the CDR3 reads CASSPQGETQYF. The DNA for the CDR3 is TGTGCCAGCTCACCACAAGGAGAGACCCAGTACTTC.

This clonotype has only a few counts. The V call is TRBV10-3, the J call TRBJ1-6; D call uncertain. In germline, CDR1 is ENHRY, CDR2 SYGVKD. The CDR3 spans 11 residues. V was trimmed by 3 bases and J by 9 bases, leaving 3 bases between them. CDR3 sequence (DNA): TGTGCCATCAGTGACCGTTCACCCCTCCACTTT. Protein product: CAISDRSPLHF.

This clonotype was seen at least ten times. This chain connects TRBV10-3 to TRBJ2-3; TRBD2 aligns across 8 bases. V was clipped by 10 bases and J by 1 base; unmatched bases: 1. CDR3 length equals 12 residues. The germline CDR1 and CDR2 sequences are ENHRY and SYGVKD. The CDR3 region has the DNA TGTGCCACAGCGGGGGGCACAGATACGCAGTATTTT. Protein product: CATAGGTDTQYF.

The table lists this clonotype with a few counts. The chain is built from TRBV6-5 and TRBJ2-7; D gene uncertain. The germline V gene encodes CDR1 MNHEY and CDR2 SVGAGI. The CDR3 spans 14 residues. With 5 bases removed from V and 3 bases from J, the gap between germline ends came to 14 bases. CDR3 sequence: CASSNIGQNYEQYV. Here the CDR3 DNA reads TGTGCCAGCAGTAACATAGGTCAGAACTACGAGCAGTACGTC.

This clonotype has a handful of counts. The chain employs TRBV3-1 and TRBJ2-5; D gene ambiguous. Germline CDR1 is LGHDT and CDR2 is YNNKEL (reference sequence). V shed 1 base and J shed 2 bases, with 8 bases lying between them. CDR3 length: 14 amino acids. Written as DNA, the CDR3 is TGTGCCAGCAGCCAAGCGAGGATACAAGAGACCCAGTACTTC. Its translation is CASSQARIQETQYF.

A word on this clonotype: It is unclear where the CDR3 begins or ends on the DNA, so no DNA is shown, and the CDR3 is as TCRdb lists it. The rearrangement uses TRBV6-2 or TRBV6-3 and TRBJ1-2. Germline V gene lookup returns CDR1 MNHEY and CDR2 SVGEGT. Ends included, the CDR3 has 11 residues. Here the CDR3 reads CASSSSSGYTF.